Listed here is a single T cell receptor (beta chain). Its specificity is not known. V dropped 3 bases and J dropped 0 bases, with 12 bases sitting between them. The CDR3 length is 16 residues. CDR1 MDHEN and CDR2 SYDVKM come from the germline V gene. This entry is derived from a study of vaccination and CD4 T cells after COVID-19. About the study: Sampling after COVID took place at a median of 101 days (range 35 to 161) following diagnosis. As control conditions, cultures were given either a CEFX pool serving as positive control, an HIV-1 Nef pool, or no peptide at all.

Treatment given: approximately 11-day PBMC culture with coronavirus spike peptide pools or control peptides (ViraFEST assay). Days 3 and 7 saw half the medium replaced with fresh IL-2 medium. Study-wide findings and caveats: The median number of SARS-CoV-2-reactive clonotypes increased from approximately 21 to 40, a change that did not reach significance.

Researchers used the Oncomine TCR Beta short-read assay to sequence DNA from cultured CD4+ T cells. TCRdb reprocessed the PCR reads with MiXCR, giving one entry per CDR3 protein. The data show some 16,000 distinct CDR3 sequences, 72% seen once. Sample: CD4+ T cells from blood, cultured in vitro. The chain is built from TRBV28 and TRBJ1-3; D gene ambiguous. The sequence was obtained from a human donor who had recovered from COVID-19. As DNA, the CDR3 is TGTGCCAGCAGTTTGGGAGGGATCCTCTCTGGAAACACCATATATTTT. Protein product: CASSLGGILSGNTIYF.